The source of this T cell receptor beta chain is a study of T-cell reconstitution after alpha-beta-depleted transplantation in children. V shed 3 bases, J shed 2 bases, and the junction held 6 bases outside the gene matches. The germline gives CDR1 SGHRS, CDR2 YFSETQ. This CDR3 comprises 16 residues. Study observations and caveats: It was reported that alpha-beta T cells came from several hundred expanded graft clones (about two months after transplant). T-cell numbers and diversity one year post-transplant derived largely from freshly generated T cells.

The authors prepared the TCRbeta library with unique molecular identifiers. MiXCR, applied by TCRdb to the PCR reads, yields one record per CDR3 protein. This sample has approximately 980,000 distinct CDR3 sequences; around 30% occur once, and the top ten carry over 25%. A few counts support this clonotype. What it binds is unknown. The sample was PBMCs, mostly from graft donor cells, taken 360 days after TCRalphabeta/CD19-depleted stem cell transplant. V gene TRBV5-1 combines with J gene TRBJ2-3, with 10 bases lining up with TRBD2. The sequence was obtained from a boy under two years old who had a stem cell transplant for SCID, so the T cells may come from the graft donor. CDR3 loop: CASSYTSGVFTDTQYF. The DNA of the CDR3 is TGCGCCAGCAGCTACACTAGCGGGGTGTTCACAGATACGCAGTATTTT.